The 17 T cell receptor beta chains given below trace back to one sample, sequenced in a study of neurological immune-mediated disorders. TCRdb recomputed calls from the 5' RACE reads with MiXCR, one row per CDR3 protein. The data contain about 55,000 distinct CDR3 sequences, 24% of them singletons. Noted time point: technical triplicate 2. The sequenced sample was PBMCs. The receptors originated from a man between 60 and 70 years old with HTLV-1-associated myelopathy (HAM/TSP).

As to this clonotype: No DNA is shown, since the ends of the CDR3 on it are uncertain; the CDR3 is the one TCRdb lists. The chain employs TRBV7-2 and TRBJ1-4. From its first to its last residue, the CDR3 has 20 amino acids. In germline, CDR1 is SGHTA, CDR2 FQGNSA. The CDR3 is CASSFYICIAGEGPNEKLFF.

This clonotype was counted at least ten times. V is TRBV5-1 and J is TRBJ2-5; D not resolved. V gave up 7 bases and J gave up 7 bases, with 17 bases separating them. In germline, CDR1 is SGHRS, CDR2 YFSETQ. CDR3 length: 13 residues. The CDR3 spells CASSRMEPGTQYF. The CDR3 nucleotides are TGCGCCAGCTCCCGGATGGAGCCCGGGACCCAGTACTTC.

This clonotype was counted ten times or more. The rearrangement links TRBV6-5 to TRBJ2-1, with TRBD2 identical over 8 bases. CDR3 size: 16 residues. In germline, CDR1 is MNHEY, CDR2 SVGAGI. V lost 6 bases, J lost 6 bases, and 13 bases stayed unmatched. The CDR3: CASSPRRSSGSNEQFF. CDR3 DNA sequence: TGTGCCAGCAGCCCAAGGCGGTCTAGCGGGTCCAATGAGCAGTTCTTC.

There are many counts of this clonotype. The rearrangement uses TRBV20-1 and TRBJ2-7, with 8 bases that match TRBD1. V shed 5 bases, J shed 3 bases, and the junction held 0 bases outside the gene matches. The germline V gene encodes CDR1 DFQATT and CDR2 SNEGSKA (reference sequence). This CDR3 spans 11 amino acids. The CDR3 DNA reads as TGCAGTGCTGGACAGGGCTACGAGCAGTACTTC. This codes for CSAGQGYEQYF.

This clonotype was recorded at least ten times. This sequence joins TRBV6-2 or TRBV6-3 and TRBJ2-1, with 8 bases identical to TRBD2. The CDR3 is made up of 13 amino acids. CDR1 and CDR2 from the germline V gene are MNHEY and SVGEGT. V dropped 6 bases and J dropped 3; count of bases not matched to a gene: 1. This chain's CDR3 is CASRREDYNEQFF. The CDR3, as DNA: TGTGCCAGCAGGCGGGAGGACTACAATGAGCAGTTCTTC.

The table lists this clonotype with a few counts. The chain joins TRBV4-1 to TRBJ1-4; D is unresolved. The ends were cut back, 6 bases at V and 8 bases at J, with 16 bases in the middle. The CDR3 length is 14 residues. Germline V gives CDR1 MGHRA, CDR2 YSYEKL. The CDR3 loop reads CASSPDTFNEKLFF. The CDR3, as DNA: TGCGCCAGCAGTCCAGACACCTTTAACGAAAAACTGTTTTTT.

Ten or more counts support this clonotype. The CDR3 here is CATSDPRGYSYNEQFF. The CDR3 DNA is TGTGCCACCAGTGACCCGAGGGGCTACTCCTACAATGAGCAGTTCTTC. The chain recombines TRBV24-1 with TRBJ2-1, with D tentatively TRBD1 or TRBD2 (5 bases each). CDR1 is KGHDR, CDR2 SFDVKD, per germline. Trimming removed 4 bases at V and 0 bases at J, with 12 bases between. The CDR3 extends over 16 amino acids.

The rearrangement links TRBV20-1 to TRBJ2-1, with 10 positions matching TRBD2. Germline CDR1 DFQATT, CDR2 SNEGSKA (reference sequence). The CDR3 has 15 residues. V gave up 2 bases and J gave up 7 bases; unmatched junction bases: 8. The CDR3 region is CSARISGTSVNEQFF. CDR3 bases: TGCAGTGCTAGAATATCGGGGACTAGCGTAAATGAGCAGTTCTTC.

The V call is TRBV2, the J call TRBJ2-3; 8 bases map to TRBD2. The germline V gene has CDR1 SNHLY and CDR2 FYNNEI. There are 16 residues in the CDR3. V shed 5 bases, J shed 2 bases, and the junction held 9 bases outside the gene matches. The CDR3: CASSRLLAEYTDTQYF. The CDR3 nucleotides read TGTGCCAGCAGTCGATTACTAGCGGAGTACACAGATACGCAGTATTTT.

V usage is TRBV20-1 and J usage is TRBJ1-1; perhaps TRBD1 as D (6 bases). From germline, CDR1 is DFQATT and CDR2 SNEGSKA (reference sequence). This CDR3 spans 13 amino acids. V lost 7 bases and J 1 base, leaving 13 bases between the germline ends. The CDR3 here is CSGGNRANTEAFF. CDR3 bases: TGCAGTGGAGGGAACAGGGCGAACACTGAAGCTTTCTTT.

V is TRBV14 and J is TRBJ2-3; 9 nucleotides line up with TRBD2. V shed 3 bases and J 1 base; nucleotides not matched to a gene: 17. The length of the CDR3 is 20 residues. Germline CDR1 and CDR2: SGHDN and FVKESK. CDR3 in amino acids: CASSHRGTSRLRDGTDTQYF. The CDR3 region has the DNA TGTGCCAGCAGCCACCGCGGGACTAGCAGACTACGGGATGGCACAGATACGCAGTATTTT.

This clonotype was seen ten or more times. V is TRBV6-5 and J is TRBJ2-3; D gene ambiguous. Germline V gene data show CDR1 as MNHEY and CDR2 as SVGAGI. The germline V and J ends were trimmed by 2 bases and 4 bases, with 19 bases remaining between them. The CDR3 length is 17 residues. The CDR3 DNA sequence: TGTGCCAGCAGTTACACAAATCCGGGTCGTCGGGCAGATACGCAGTATTTT. This sequence encodes CASSYTNPGRRADTQYF.

A few counts support this clonotype. It may be a read error: a sequence one base away is much more abundant. This chain connects TRBV5-6 to TRBJ2-3; no clear D gene. This CDR3 is built from 13 residues. Germline V gene data show CDR1 as SGHDT and CDR2 as YYEEEE. Between the trimmed V and J ends, which lost 1 base and 0 bases, there was a span of 3 bases. The CDR3 loop is CASSLPSTDTQYF. CDR3 nucleotides: TGTGCCAGCAGCTTGCCTAGCACAGATACGCAGTATTTT.

This clonotype was seen at least ten times. V and J are TRBV5-6 and TRBJ2-1; 13 bases align to TRBD2. CDR3 length equals 15 residues. Unmatched junction bases numbered 5, after V lost 2 bases and J lost 9 bases. Germline V CDR1 and CDR2: SGHDT, YYEEEE. The CDR3 sequence is CASSFGLAGEVEQFF. The CDR3 nucleotides read TGTGCCAGCAGCTTTGGACTAGCGGGAGAGGTTGAGCAGTTCTTC.

The V gene is TRBV30, the J gene TRBJ1-2, with a weak D call TRBD1 (6 bases). V was cut by 8 bases and J by 3 bases, with 19 bases left in between. The germline CDR1 and CDR2 sequences are GTSNPN and SVGIG (reference sequence). The CDR3 totals 14 residues. DNA for the CDR3: TGTGCCGGGGCTTCGGGGGGCGCCGACTATGGCTACACCTTC. This translates into CAGASGGADYGYTF.

This clonotype showed up many times. The chain links TRBV7-2 to TRBJ2-1; D unresolved. CDR3 length: 12 residues. The germline gives CDR1 SGHTA, CDR2 FQGNSA. Trimming removed 3 bases from V and 2 bases from J, with 2 bases in between. The chain's CDR3 is CASSLAYNEQFF. The CDR3 DNA follows: TGTGCCAGCAGCTTGGCCTACAATGAGCAGTTCTTC.

This clonotype was found many times. V usage is TRBV5-4 and J usage is TRBJ2-2; 13 bases match TRBD2. Trimming took 4 bases from V and 5 from J; bases not matched to a gene: 8. This CDR3 comprises 17 residues. CDR1 is SGHNT, CDR2 YYREEE, per germline (reference sequence). The CDR3 region has the DNA TGTGCCAGCAGCGCAGGGACTAGCGGGATGCGGACCGGGGAGCTGTTTTTT. Translation gives CASSAGTSGMRTGELFF.